This T cell receptor beta chain was recorded in a study of blood T cell repertoires in COVID-19. At the level of the study: The United States, Italy and Spain provided the acute and convalescent COVID-19 samples.

Methods used by the authors: Amplified reference gene primers provided the basis for estimating nucleated cell counts. TCRdb's copy holds only in-frame clones and misses some; the assay was immunoSEQ multiplex PCR. V and J calls and clone size are those listed in that table; D and trimming were worked out from the DNA. Of some 200,000 clones in the sample, less than 90% are singletons; the top ten hold around 6.3%. CDR1 SGHRS and CDR2 YFSETQ come from the germline V gene. Deletions cut 7 bases from V and 0 bases from J, with 11 bases between. This CDR3 spans 15 amino acids. The V call is TRBV5-1, the J call TRBJ2-6; D might be TRBD2 (6 bases). This TCR was sampled from a woman aged 40 to 50 with acute or convalescent COVID-19. Sequenced: peripheral blood. The chain's CDR3 is CASASGLSGANVLTF. The CDR3 DNA sequence: TGCGCCAGCGCATCGGGACTCTCTGGGGCCAACGTCCTGACTTTC.